These T cell receptor beta chains were read from a single sample in a study of T-cell memory formation after mild COVID-19. From the 5' RACE reads, TCRdb called clonotypes with MiXCR, one entry per CDR3 protein. Of about 44,000 distinct CDR3 sequences in the sample, 7.3% were seen once. The sample consisted of PBMCs or a T cell subset sorted from them (not recorded which). Receptors were obtained from a man between 18 and 35 years old who had mild COVID-19 (a few samples of this study predate the infection). Cell type and time point are not known. CDR3s include the opening cysteine and the closing phenylalanine or tryptophan. A D gene is named only where the DNA matches it firmly. Only part of the rows carry a size: once, few, many, or a class if the clone is expanded.

V gene,D gene,clone size,J gene,CDR3 protein,CDR3 DNA
TRBV9,NA,NA,TRBJ2-5,CASSTVGETQYF,TGTGCCAGCAGCACAGTGGGAGAGACCCAGTACTTC
TRBV4-3,NA,few,TRBJ2-5,CASSQDITGWETQYF,TGCGCCAGCAGCCAAGATATTACAGGGTGGGAGACCCAGTACTTC
TRBV7-3,TRBD1,few,TRBJ2-1,CASSLPGQAYNEQFF,TGTGCCAGCAGCTTACCGGGACAGGCCTACAATGAGCAGTTCTTC
TRBV5-1,NA,many,TRBJ2-5,CASSLVAGKETQYF,TGCGCCAGCAGCTTGGTTGCGGGGAAAGAGACCCAGTACTTC
TRBV3-1,NA,NA,TRBJ1-1,CASSQERQGTEAFF,TGTGCCAGCAGCCAAGAAAGGCAGGGCACTGAAGCTTTCTTT
TRBV7-2,NA,NA,TRBJ1-1,CASSLAGTGRGAFF,TGTGCCAGCAGCTTAGCCGGAACAGGGCGAGGAGCTTTCTTT
TRBV28,NA,NA,TRBJ1-2,CASIEGPMNYGYTF,TGTGCCAGCATCGAGGGCCCCATGAATTATGGCTACACCTTC
TRBV6-1,TRBD1,many,TRBJ1-1,CASSEALGQGANTEAFF,TGTGCCAGCAGTGAAGCGCTGGGACAGGGGGCCAACACTGAAGCTTTCTTT
TRBV12-3/TRBV12-4,NA,many,TRBJ2-7,CASSPPEPTYEQYF,TGTGCCAGCAGTCCCCCGGAACCTACCTACGAGCAGTACTTC
TRBV28,NA,few,TRBJ2-5,CASSGRGAAQETQYF,TGTGCCAGCAGTGGGCGAGGGGCAGCTCAAGAGACCCAGTACTTC
TRBV30,TRBD1,few,TRBJ1-6,CAWSVLVQGASPLHF,TGTGCCTGGAGTGTACTAGTACAGGGGGCATCACCCCTCCACTTT
TRBV7-8,NA,many,TRBJ1-5,CASSTRASNQPQHF,TGTGCCAGCAGCACCCGGGCCTCTAATCAGCCCCAGCATTTT
TRBV11-2,NA,few,TRBJ2-1,CASSSIAYNEQFF,TGTGCCAGCAGCTCCATTGCATACAATGAGCAGTTCTTC
TRBV4-1,NA,NA,TRBJ2-3,CASSQESLPSLDTQYF,TGCGCCAGCAGCCAAGAGTCCTTACCCTCCTTGGATACGCAGTATTTT
TRBV6-5,TRBD1,NA,TRBJ2-6,CASSYSGQLFSGANVLTF,TGTGCCAGCAGTTACTCGGGACAGCTATTCTCTGGGGCCAACGTCCTGACTTTC
TRBV4-3,NA,NA,TRBJ2-7,CASSQETGAAQGYEQYF,TGCGCCAGCAGCCAAGAAACTGGGGCGGCCCAGGGCTACGAGCAGTACTTC
TRBV5-1,NA,few,TRBJ2-7,CASSLAAGLYEQYF,TGCGCCAGCAGCTTGGCGGCAGGGCTTTACGAGCAGTACTTC